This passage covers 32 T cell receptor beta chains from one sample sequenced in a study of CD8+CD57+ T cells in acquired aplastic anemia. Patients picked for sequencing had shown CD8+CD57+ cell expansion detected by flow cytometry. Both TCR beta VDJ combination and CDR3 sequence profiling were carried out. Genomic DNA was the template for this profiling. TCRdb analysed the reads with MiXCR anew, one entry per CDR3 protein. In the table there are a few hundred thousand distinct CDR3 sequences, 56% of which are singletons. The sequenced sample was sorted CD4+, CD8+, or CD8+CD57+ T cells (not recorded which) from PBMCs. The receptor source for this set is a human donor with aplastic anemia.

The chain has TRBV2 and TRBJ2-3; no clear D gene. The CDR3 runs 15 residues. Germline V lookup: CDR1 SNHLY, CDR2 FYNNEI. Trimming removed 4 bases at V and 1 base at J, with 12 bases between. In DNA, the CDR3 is TGTGCCAGCAGTGCTGTATCCTGGGGCACAGATACGCAGTATTTT. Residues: CASSAVSWGTDTQYF. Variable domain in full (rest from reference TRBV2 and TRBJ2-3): EPEVTQTPSHQVTQMGQEVILRCVPISNHLYFYWYRQILGQKVEFLVSFYNNEISEKSEIFDDQFSVERPDGSNFTLKIRSTKLEDSAMYFCASSAVSWGTDTQYFGPGTRLTVL.

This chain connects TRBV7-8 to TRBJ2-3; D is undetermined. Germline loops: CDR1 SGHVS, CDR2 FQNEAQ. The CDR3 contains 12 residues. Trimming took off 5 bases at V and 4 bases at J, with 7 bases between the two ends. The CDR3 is CASSAGPDTQYF. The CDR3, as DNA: TGTGCCAGCAGCGCCGGGCCAGATACGCAGTATTTT.

The chain's CDR3 is CASSRQYLEAFF. For the CDR3, the DNA is TGTGCCAGCAGTAGACAGTACCTAGAAGCTTTCTTT. The rearrangement links TRBV7-9 to TRBJ1-1; D may be TRBD1 (5 bases). This CDR3 spans 12 amino acids. CDR1 and CDR2 from the germline V gene are SEHNR and FQNEAQ (reference sequence). Trimming left V 6 bases short and J 8 bases short, with 13 bases between.

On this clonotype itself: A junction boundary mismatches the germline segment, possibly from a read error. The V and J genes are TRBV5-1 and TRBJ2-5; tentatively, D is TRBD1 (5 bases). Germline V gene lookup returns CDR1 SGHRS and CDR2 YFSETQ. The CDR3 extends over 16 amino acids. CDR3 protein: CASSPRTLQGSETQYF. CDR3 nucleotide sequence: TGTGCCAGCAGCCCCCGGACGCTGCAGGGTAGCGAGACCCAGTACTTC.

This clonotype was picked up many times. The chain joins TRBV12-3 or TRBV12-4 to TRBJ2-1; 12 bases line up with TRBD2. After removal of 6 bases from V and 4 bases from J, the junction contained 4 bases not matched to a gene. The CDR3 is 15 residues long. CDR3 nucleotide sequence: TGTGCCAGCAGCCCTAGCGGGAGGGGTTACAATGAGCAGTTCTTC. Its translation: CASSPSGRGYNEQFF.

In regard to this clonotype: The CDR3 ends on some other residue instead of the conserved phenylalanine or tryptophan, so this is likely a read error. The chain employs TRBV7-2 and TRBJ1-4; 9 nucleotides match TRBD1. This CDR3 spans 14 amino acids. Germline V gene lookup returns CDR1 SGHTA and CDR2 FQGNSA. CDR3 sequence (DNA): TGTGCCAGCCGCTTCTCGGACAGGGGAGGAAAACTGTTTTCT. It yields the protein CASRFSDRGGKLFS.

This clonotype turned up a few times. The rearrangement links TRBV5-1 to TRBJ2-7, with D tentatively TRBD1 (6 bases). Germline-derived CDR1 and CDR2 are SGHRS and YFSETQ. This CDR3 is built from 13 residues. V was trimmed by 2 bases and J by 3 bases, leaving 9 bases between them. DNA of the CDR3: TGCGCCAGCAGCTTAGGACAGTTCTACGAGCAGTACTTC. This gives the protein CASSLGQFYEQYF.

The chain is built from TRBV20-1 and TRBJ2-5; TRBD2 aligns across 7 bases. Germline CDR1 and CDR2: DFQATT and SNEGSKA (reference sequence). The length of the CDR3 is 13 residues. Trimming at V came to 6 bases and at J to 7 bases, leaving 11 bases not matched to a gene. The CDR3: CSANVPSGGTQYF. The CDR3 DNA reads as TGCAGTGCCAACGTCCCATCGGGGGGGACCCAGTACTTC.

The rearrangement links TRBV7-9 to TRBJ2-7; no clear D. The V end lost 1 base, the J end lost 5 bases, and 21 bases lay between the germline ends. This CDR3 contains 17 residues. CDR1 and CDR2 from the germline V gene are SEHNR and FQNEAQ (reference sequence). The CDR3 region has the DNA TGTGCCAGCAGCTTAGATGGGTCCTATAACTTCTTGGACGAGCAGTACTTC. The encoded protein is CASSLDGSYNFLDEQYF.

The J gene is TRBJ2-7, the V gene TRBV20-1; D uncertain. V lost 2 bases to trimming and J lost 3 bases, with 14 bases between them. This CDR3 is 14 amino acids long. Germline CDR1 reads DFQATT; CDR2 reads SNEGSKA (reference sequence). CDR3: CSARRPDLNYEQYF. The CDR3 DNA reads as TGCAGTGCTAGACGGCCTGACCTGAACTACGAGCAGTACTTC.

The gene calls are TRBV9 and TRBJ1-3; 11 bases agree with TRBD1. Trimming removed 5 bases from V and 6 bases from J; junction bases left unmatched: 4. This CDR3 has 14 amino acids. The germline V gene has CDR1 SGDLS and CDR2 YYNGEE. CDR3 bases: TGTGCCAGCAGTAAGGGACAGGGGGTAAACACCATATATTTT. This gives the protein CASSKGQGVNTIYF.

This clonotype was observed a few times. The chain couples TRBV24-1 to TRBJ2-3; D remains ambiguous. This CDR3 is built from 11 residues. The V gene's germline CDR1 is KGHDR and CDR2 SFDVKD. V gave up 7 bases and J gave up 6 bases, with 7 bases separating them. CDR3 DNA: TGTGCCACCAGGGATAGTGATACGCAGTATTTT. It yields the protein CATRDSDTQYF.

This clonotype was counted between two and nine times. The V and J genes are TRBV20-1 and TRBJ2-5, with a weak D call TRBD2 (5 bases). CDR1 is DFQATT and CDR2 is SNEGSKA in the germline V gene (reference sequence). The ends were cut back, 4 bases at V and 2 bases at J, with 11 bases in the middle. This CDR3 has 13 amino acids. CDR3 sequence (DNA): TGCAGTGCTAAGGTTCCGGGGCAAGAGACCCAGTACTTC. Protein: CSAKVPGQETQYF.

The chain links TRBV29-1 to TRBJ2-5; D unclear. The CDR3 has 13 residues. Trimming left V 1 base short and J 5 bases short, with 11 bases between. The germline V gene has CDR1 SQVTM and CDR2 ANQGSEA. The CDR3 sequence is CSVEVVALETQYF. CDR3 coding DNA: TGCAGCGTTGAAGTAGTAGCTTTGGAGACCCAGTACTTC.

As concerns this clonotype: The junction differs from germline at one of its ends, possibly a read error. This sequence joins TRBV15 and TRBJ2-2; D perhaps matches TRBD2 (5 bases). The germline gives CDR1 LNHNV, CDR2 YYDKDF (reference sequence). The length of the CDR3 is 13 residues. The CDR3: CATSRDNAGELSF. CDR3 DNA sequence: TGTGCCACCAGCAGAGATAACGCCGGGGAGCTGTCTTTT. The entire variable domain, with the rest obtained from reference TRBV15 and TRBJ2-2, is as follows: DAMVIQNPRYQVTQFGKPVTLSCSQTLNHNVMYWYQQKSSQAPKLLFHYYDKDFNNEADTPDNFQSRRPNTSFCFLDIRSPGLGDTAMYLCATSRDNAGELSFGEGSRLTVL.

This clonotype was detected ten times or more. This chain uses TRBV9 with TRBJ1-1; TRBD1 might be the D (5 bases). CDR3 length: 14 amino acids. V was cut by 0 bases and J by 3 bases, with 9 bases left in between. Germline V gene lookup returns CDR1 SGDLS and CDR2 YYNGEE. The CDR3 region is CASSVEGAYTEAFF. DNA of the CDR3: TGTGCCAGCAGCGTAGAAGGGGCCTACACTGAAGCTTTCTTT.

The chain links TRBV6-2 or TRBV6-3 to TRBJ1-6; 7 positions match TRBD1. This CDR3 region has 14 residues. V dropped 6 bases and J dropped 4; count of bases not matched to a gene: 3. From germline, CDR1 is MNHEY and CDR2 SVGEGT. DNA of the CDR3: TGTGCCAGCAGCCGGGGACAGTATAATTCACCCCTCCACTTT. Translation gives CASSRGQYNSPLHF.

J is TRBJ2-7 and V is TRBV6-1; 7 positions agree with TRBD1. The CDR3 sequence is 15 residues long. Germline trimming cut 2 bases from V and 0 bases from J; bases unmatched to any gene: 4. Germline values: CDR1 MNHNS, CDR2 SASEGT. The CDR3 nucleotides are TGTGCCAGCAGTGAATCCGGGGACAGCTCCTACGAGCAGTACTTC. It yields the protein CASSESGDSSYEQYF.

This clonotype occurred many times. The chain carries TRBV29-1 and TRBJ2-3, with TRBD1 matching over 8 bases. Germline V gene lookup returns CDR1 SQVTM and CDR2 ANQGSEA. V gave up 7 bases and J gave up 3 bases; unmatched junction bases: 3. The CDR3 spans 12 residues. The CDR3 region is CSAGQETDTQYF. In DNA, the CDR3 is TGCAGCGCGGGACAGGAGACAGATACGCAGTATTTT.

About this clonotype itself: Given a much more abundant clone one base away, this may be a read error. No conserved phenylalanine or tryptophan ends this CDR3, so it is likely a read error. The CDR3 nucleotides are TGTGCCAGCAGTTTATCGACGGCCCGGAGGGGGGGACCCCTCCACCTT. Translated: CASSLSTARRGGPLHL. V usage is TRBV27 and J usage is TRBJ1-6; D is perhaps TRBD1 (6 bases). Trimming took 0 bases from V and 12 from J, leaving 18 bases between them. Looked up from germline, CDR1 is MNHEY and CDR2 is SMNVEV (reference sequence). This CDR3 is built from 16 residues.

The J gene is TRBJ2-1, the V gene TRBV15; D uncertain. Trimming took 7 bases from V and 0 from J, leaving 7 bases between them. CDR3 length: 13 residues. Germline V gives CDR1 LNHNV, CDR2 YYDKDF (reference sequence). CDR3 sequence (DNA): TGTGCCACCACCGATAGCTCCTACAATGAGCAGTTCTTC. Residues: CATTDSSYNEQFF.

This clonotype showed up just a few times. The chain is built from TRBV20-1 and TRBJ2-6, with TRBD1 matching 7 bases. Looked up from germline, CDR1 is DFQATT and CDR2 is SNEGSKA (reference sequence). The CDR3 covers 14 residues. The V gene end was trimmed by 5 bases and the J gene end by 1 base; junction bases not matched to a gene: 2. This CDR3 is CSAEQGSGANVLTF. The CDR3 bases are TGCAGTGCTGAACAGGGGTCTGGGGCCAACGTCCTGACTTTC.

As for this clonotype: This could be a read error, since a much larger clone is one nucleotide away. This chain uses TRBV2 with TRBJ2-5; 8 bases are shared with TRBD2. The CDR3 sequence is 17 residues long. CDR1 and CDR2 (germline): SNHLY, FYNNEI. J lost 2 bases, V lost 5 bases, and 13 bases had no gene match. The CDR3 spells CASSYPTASGRQETQYF. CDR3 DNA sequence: TGTGCCAGCAGTTACCCGACGGCTAGCGGGCGTCAAGAGACCCAGTACTTC.

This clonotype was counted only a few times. CDR3 in amino acids: CASSDWDSSYTF. The CDR3 region has the DNA TGTGCCAGCAGTGACTGGGACAGTAGCTACACCTTC. V gene TRBV6-4 combines with J gene TRBJ1-2; TRBD1 aligns across 7 bases. Germline V gives CDR1 MRHNA, CDR2 SNTAGT. Trimming removed 1 base from V and 9 bases from J; junction bases left unmatched: 2. The CDR3 has 12 amino acids.

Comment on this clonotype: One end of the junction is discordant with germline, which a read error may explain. The CDR3 loop is CASSLEWGRDEQYF. In DNA, the CDR3 is TGTGCCAGCAGCTTGGAATGGGGGCGGGATGAGCAGTACTTC. The chain uses TRBV5-1 and TRBJ2-7; D may be TRBD1 or TRBD2 (6 bases each). The CDR3 runs 14 residues. Germline CDR1 is SGHRS and CDR2 is YFSETQ. The whole variable domain, filled in from reference TRBV5-1 and TRBJ2-7, reads KAGVTQTPRYLIKTRGQQVTLSCSPISGHRSVSWYQQTPGQGLQFLFEYFSETQRNKGNFPGRFSGRQFSNSRSEMNVSTLELGDSALYLCASSLEWGRDEQYFGPGTRLTVT.

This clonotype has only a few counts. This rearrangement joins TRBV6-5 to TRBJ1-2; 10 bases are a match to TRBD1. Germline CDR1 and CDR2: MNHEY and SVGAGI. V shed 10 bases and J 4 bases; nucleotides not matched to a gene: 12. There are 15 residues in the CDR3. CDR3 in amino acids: CAIGTGVTASYGYTF. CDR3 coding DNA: TGTGCCATAGGGACAGGGGTTACGGCAAGCTATGGCTACACCTTC.

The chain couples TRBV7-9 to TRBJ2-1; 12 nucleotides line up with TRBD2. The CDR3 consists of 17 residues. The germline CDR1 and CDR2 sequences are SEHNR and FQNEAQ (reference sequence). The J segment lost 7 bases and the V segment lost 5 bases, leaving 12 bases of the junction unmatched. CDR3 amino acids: CASSRLPLAGGQNEQFF. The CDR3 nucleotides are TGTGCCAGCAGCCGGCTCCCTCTAGCGGGGGGGCAAAATGAGCAGTTCTTC.

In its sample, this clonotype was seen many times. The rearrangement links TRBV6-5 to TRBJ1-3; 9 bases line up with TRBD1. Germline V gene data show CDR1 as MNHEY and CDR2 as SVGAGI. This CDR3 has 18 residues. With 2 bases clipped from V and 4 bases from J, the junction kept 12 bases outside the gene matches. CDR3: CASSYQITGTGIGNTIYF. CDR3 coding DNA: TGTGCCAGCAGTTACCAAATCACCGGGACAGGGATAGGAAACACCATATATTTT.

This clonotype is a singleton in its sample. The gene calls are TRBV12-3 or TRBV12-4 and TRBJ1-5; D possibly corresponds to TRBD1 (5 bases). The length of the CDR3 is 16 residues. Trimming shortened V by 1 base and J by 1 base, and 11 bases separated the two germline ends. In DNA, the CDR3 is TGTGCCAGCAGTTTAGAGGGGAGTTACAGCAATCAGCCCCAGCATTTT. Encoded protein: CASSLEGSYSNQPQHF.

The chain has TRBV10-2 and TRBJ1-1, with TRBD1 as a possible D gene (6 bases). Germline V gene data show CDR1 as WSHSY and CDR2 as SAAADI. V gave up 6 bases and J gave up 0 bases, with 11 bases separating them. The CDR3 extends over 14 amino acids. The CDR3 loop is CASRLTGVNTEAFF. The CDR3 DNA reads TGCGCCAGCAGGTTGACAGGTGTGAACACTGAAGCTTTCTTT.

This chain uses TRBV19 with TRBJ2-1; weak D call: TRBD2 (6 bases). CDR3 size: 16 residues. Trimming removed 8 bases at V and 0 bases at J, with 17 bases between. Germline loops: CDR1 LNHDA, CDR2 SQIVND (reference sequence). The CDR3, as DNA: TGTGCCAGTGCTAGCGTTAGCAGAAGCTCCTACAATGAGCAGTTCTTC. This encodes CASASVSRSSYNEQFF.

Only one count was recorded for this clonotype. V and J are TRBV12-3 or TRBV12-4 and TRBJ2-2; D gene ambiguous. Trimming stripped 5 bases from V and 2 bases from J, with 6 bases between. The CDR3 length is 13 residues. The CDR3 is CASSPINTGELFF. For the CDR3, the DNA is TGTGCCAGCAGTCCAATAAACACCGGGGAGCTGTTTTTT.